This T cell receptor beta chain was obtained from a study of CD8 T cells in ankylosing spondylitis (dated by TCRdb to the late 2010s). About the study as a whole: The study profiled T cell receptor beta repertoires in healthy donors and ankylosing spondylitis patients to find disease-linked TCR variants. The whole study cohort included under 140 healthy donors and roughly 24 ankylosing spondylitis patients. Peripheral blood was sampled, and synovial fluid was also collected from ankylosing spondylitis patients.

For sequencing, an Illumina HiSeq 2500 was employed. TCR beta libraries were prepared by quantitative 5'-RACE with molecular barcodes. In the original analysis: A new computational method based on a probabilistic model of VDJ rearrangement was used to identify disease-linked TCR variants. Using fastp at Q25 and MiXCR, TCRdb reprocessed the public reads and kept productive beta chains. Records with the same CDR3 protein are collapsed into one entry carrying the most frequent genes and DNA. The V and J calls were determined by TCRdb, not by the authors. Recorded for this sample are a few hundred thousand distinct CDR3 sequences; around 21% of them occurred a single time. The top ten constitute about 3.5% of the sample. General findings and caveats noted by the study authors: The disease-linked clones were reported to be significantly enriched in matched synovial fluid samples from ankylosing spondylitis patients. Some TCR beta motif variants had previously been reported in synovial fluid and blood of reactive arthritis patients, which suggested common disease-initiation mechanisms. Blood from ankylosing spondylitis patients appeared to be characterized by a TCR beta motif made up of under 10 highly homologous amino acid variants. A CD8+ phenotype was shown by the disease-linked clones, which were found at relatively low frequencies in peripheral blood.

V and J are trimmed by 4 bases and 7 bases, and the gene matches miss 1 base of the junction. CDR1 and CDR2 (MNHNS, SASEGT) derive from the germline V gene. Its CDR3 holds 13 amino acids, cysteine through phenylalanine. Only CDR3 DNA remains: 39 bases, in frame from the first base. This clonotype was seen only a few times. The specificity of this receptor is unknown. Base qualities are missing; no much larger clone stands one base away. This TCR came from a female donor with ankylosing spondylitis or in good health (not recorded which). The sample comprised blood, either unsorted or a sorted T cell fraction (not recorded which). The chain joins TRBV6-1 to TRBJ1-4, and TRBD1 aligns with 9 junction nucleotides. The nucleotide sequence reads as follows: TGTGCCAGCAGTGGGACAGGGGTTGAAAAACTGTTTTTT. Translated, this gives CASSGTGVEKLFF.